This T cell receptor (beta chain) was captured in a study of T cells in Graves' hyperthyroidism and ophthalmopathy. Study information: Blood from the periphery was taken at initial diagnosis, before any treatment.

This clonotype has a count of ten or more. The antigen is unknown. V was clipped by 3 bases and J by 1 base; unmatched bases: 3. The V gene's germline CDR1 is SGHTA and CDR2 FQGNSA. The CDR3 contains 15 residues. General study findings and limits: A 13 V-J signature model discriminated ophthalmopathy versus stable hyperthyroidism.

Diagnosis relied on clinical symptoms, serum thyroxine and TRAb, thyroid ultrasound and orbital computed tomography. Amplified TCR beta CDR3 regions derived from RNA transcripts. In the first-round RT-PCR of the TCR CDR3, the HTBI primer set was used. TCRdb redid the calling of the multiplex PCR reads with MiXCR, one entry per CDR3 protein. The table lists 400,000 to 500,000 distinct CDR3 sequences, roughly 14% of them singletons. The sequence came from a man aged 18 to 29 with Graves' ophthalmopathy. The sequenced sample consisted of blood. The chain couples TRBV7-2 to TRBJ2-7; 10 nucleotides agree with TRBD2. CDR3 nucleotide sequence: TGTGCCAGCAGCTTTCGTAGCGGGGGGTCCTACGAGCAGTACTTC. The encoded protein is CASSFRSGGSYEQYF.